This T cell receptor beta chain is from a study of cytotoxic CD8 clonotypes in ibrutinib-treated CLL. Study summary: The study included approximately 10 relapsed/refractory and over 14 treatment-naive patients; under 18 had IGHV unmutated disease. The study, taken as a whole, reports: Progressing and sustained-remission patients had different sampling times. Public clonotypes were uncommon and contracted or stayed stable on treatment.

The germline gives CDR1 LNHDA, CDR2 SQIVND (reference sequence). V was shortened by 3 bases and J by 5 bases, with 14 bases between the two germline ends. The CDR3 is 15 residues long. Some clones are missing from TCRdb's copy, which holds only in-frame ones; the method was immunoSEQ multiplex PCR. The repertoire holds some 92,000 clones, with approximately 71% as singletons. Concerning this clone: Its antigen is as yet unknown.

This clonotype was obtained from a human donor with chronic lymphocytic leukemia. The sequences come from PBMCs, collected after 24 months of ibrutinib treatment. The rearrangement links TRBV19 to TRBJ1-5; no clear D gene. For the CDR3, the DNA is TGTGCCAGTAGTATGGTAGGCCAGAATTATCAGCCCCAGCATTTT. Translated, it gives CASSMVGQNYQPQHF.